This T cell receptor beta chain was sequenced during a study of shared clonotypes between healthy human individuals. In the study overall: Donors consisted of a couple of women and a few men between 18 and 49. General observations from the study: Incomplete sequencing of sorted subsets was indicated by rarefaction despite large depth. Naive subsets generally exceeded memory subsets in estimated richness.

About this clone: Its matching antigen is unknown.

Germline V gene data show CDR1 as SGHVS and CDR2 as FQNEAQ. This CDR3 has 15 amino acids. Trimming pared 5 bases from V and 0 bases from J, leaving 10 bases between. Repertoires were generated with immunoSEQ multiplex PCR, while TCRdb's copy carries only in-frame clones and drops some. The repertoire holds 600,000 or so clones, roughly 98% seen once, with roughly 0.29% in the top ten. CD45RO-negative cells were positively selected for CCR7, leaving out terminally differentiated effector memory CD45RA+ cells. The donor population consisted of healthy HIV-negative adults with no recent acute infections or vaccinations.

The sample comprised naive CD8+ T cells sorted from blood. This TCR was sampled from a man in his thirties or forties in good health. The chain recombines TRBV7-8 with TRBJ2-2; D is perhaps TRBD1 or TRBD2 (5 bases each). The CDR3 here is CASSPRGSNTGELFF. The CDR3 region has the DNA TGTGCCAGCAGCCCCCGGGGCTCGAACACCGGGGAGCTGTTTTTT.